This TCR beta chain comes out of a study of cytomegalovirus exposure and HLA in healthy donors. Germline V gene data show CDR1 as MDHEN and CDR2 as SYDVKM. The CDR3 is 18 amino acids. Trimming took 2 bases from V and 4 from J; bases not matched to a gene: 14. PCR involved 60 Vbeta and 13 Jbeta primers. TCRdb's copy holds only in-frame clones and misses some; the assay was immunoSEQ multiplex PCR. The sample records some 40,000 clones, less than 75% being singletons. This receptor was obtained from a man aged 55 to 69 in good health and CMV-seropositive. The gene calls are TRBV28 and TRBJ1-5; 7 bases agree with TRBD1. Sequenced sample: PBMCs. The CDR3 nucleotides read TGTGCCAGCAGTTTACCGAGGTCTGACAGGGTGGGGAATCAGCCCCAGCATTTT. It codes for CASSLPRSDRVGNQPQHF.